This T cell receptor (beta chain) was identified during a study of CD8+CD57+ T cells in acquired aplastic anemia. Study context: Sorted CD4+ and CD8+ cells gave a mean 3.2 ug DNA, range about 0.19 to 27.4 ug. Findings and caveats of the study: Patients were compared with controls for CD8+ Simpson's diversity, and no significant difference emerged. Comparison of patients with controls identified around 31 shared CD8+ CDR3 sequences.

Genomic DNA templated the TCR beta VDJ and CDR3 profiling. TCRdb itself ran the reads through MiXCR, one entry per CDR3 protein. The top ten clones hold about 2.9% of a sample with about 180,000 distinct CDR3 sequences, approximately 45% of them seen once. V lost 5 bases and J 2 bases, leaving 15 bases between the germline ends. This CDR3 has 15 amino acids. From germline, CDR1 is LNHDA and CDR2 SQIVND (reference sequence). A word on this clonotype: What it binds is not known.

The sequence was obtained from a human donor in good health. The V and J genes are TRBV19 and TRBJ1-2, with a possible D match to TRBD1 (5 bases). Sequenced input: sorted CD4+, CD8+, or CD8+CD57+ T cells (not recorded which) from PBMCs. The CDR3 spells CASSHRGELNYGYTF. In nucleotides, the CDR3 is TGTGCCAGTAGTCACCGGGGGGAACTGAACTATGGCTACACCTTC.